The present T cell receptor (beta chain) was sequenced within a study of cytomegalovirus exposure and HLA in healthy donors. PCR employed 60 Vbeta and 13 Jbeta primers. TCRdb's table, derived via immunoSEQ multiplex PCR, lists solely in-frame clones and lacks some. The profile covers over 130,000 clones, with approximately 84% appearing a single time and around 1.5% taken by the ten largest. The CDR3 has 13 amino acids. Germline CDR1 LGHNT, CDR2 FRNRAP. The sequence came from a man aged 30-40 years in good health and CMV-seropositive. This chain joins TRBV12-5 and TRBJ2-5; maybe TRBD1 (6 bases). With the DNA end fitting TRBJ2-7 better, the J assignment may be wrong. The sequenced material came from PBMCs. This CDR3 is CASGSDRLYEQYF. DNA of the CDR3: TGTGCTAGTGGCTCCGACAGGCTCTACGAGCAGTACTTC.